The rows below give T cell receptor beta chains drawn from one sample of a study of cytomegalovirus exposure and HLA in healthy donors. The table came from immunoSEQ multiplex PCR; TCRdb's copy has only in-frame clones and leaves some out. The sample shows roughly 190,000 clones, approximately 80% of them seen only once. Sequenced sample: PBMCs. These TCRs come from a woman in her twenties or thirties in good health and CMV-seropositive. CDR3s include the opening cysteine and the closing phenylalanine or tryptophan. Fields, in order: D gene, V gene, J gene, clone size, CDR3 protein, CDR3 DNA. D genes are given only for firm matches. A clone size is listed for some rows: how often the clone was seen (once, few, many), or a class if it is expanded.

TRBD1	TRBV5-1	TRBJ2-3	.	CASSQGTGERTDTQYF	TGCGCCAGCAGCCAAGGGACAGGTGAACGCACAGATACGCAGTATTTT
TRBD2	TRBV5-1	TRBJ2-2	.	CASSHTLAGGNGELFF	TGCGCCAGCAGCCACACACTAGCGGGAGGTAACGGGGAGCTGTTTTTT
TRBD2	TRBV5-1	TRBJ2-1	.	CASSLAPGLAGGRRYNEQFF	TGCGCCAGCAGCTTGGCCCCCGGACTAGCGGGGGGGCGCCGCTACAATGAGCAGTTCTTC
.	TRBV15	TRBJ2-7	.	CATSRDRGGEQYF	TGTGCCACCAGCAGAGATCGAGGGGGAGAGCAGTACTTC
TRBD1	TRBV7-8	TRBJ2-2	.	CASSATGGGTGELFF	TGTGCCAGCAGCGCGACAGGGGGCGGCACCGGGGAGCTGTTTTTT
.	TRBV5-1	TRBJ1-1	.	CASCCQYRELNGAFF	TGCGCCAGCTGCTGCCAATACAGGGAGTTGAATGGAGCTTTCTTT
.	TRBV10-3	TRBJ1-2	.	CAISESAGGPYGYTF	TGTGCCATCAGTGAGTCCGCTGGGGGCCCCTATGGCTACACCTTC
.	TRBV28	TRBJ2-7	.	CASSPWPISSYEQYF	TGTGCCAGCAGTCCCTGGCCGATCAGCTCCTACGAGCAGTACTTC
TRBD2	TRBV7-6	TRBJ2-7	.	CASSPLAGNSYEQYF	TGTGCCAGCAGCCCACTAGCGGGGAACTCCTACGAGCAGTACTTC
.	TRBV28	TRBJ1-2	.	CASSDRRGGYGYGYTF	TGTGCCAGCAGTGACCGAAGGGGGGGGTATGGCTATGGCTACACCTTC
TRBD2	TRBV11-1	TRBJ2-2	many	CASSSGTSGRGSGELFF	TGTGCCAGCAGCTCCGGGACTAGCGGGAGGGGGTCCGGGGAGCTGTTTTTT
TRBD1	TRBV7-2	TRBJ2-3	.	CASSFGTGTDTQYF	TGTGCCAGCAGCTTTGGGACAGGCACAGATACGCAGTATTTT
.	TRBV5-1	TRBJ2-5	.	CASSLGLAAETQYF	TGCGCCAGCAGCTTGGGTTTAGCGGCGGAGACCCAGTACTTC
TRBD2	TRBV9	TRBJ2-2	few	CASSVDSGSGTGELFF	TGTGCCAGCAGCGTAGATAGCGGGAGTGGTACCGGGGAGCTGTTTTTT
.	TRBV19	TRBJ2-7	.	CASSDRGISYEQYF	TGTGCCAGTAGTGACCGAGGAATCAGTTACGAGCAGTACTTC
TRBD2	TRBV6-6	TRBJ2-4	.	CASSPHSGLAKNIQYF	TGTGCCAGCAGCCCTCATAGCGGGCTAGCCAAAAACATTCAGTACTTC
.	TRBV28	TRBJ1-5	.	CASSLHRDYSNQPQHF	TGTGCCAGCAGTCTCCACAGAGATTATAGCAATCAGCCCCAGCATTTT
TRBD1	TRBV2	TRBJ2-3	.	CASRPLRDSPEPDTQYF	TGTGCCAGCAGACCCCTCCGGGACAGCCCGGAGCCAGATACGCAGTATTTT
TRBD1	TRBV19	TRBJ1-2	.	CASSSGTDYGYTF	TGTGCCAGTAGTTCAGGGACAGACTATGGCTACACCTTC
.	TRBV7-9	TRBJ1-2	.	CASSKEEDSYGYTF	TGTGCCAGCAGCAAAGAAGAGGACAGCTATGGCTACACCTTC
.	TRBV4-1	TRBJ2-2	.	CASRAGLNTGELFF	TGCGCCAGCAGGGCGGGGTTGAACACCGGGGAGCTGTTTTTT
TRBD1	TRBV7-7	TRBJ2-5	.	CASSKGQGQETQYF	TGTGCTAGCAGCAAGGGACAGGGACAAGAGACCCAGTACTTC
.	TRBV10-3	TRBJ1-2	.	CAATPAGQGILSGGYTF	TGTGCCGCTACACCCGCCGGGCAGGGGATTTTATCGGGCGGCTACACCTTC
.	TRBV5-1	TRBJ1-6	.	CASSSGGRDSPLHF	TGCGCCAGCAGCTCGGGAGGACGGGATTCACCCCTCCACTTT
TRBD1	TRBV28	TRBJ1-1	.	CASIQGANTEAFF	TGTGCCAGCATCCAGGGGGCGAACACTGAAGCTTTCTTT
TRBD1	TRBV6-1	TRBJ1-5	.	CASTPGGFSNQPQHF	TGTGCCAGCACCCCAGGGGGGTTTAGCAATCAGCCCCAGCATTTT
TRBD2	TRBV28	TRBJ2-7	once	CASVPTAGVYEQYF	TGTGCCAGCGTCCCCACAGCGGGAGTCTACGAGCAGTACTTC
TRBD1	TRBV18	TRBJ2-5	few	CASSPNLDRVQETQYF	TGTGCCAGCTCACCAAATTTGGACAGGGTCCAAGAGACCCAGTACTTC
TRBD2	TRBV5-1	TRBJ2-3	.	CASSLVIAGDITDTQYF	TGCGCCAGCAGCTTGGTTATAGCGGGGGACATCACAGATACGCAGTATTTT
TRBD1	TRBV9	TRBJ2-3	.	CASSAQGADTQYF	TGTGCCAGCAGCGCGCAGGGGGCAGATACGCAGTATTTT
.	TRBV7-2	TRBJ1-4	.	CASSLARGAVNEKLFF	TGTGCCAGCAGCTTAGCGCGGGGGGCGGTTAATGAAAAACTGTTTTTT
TRBD1	TRBV29-1	TRBJ2-2	.	CSVVVVSDRGPHTGELFF	TGCAGCGTTGTCGTTGTTAGTGACAGGGGGCCCCACACCGGGGAGCTGTTTTTT
.	TRBV7-6	TRBJ1-4	.	CASSPLRTRANEKLFF	TGTGCCAGCAGCCCCCTCCGGACTAGGGCTAATGAAAAACTGTTTTTT
TRBD2	TRBV13	TRBJ2-7	.	CASSLRRGGLAGGQYF	TGTGCCAGCAGCTTGAGGAGGGGCGGACTAGCGGGCGGGCAGTACTTC
.	TRBV4-3	TRBJ1-5	.	CASSQDRGSWRDQPQHF	TGCGCCAGCAGCCAAGATCGCGGCTCATGGCGGGATCAGCCCCAGCATTTT
.	TRBV4-3	TRBJ1-1	.	CASSAGMNTEAFF	TGCGCCAGCAGCGCAGGGATGAACACTGAAGCTTTCTTT